The 2 T cell receptor beta chains below all came from one sample that was sequenced in a study of blood T cell repertoires in COVID-19. Assay: immunoSEQ multiplex PCR; the TCRdb copy retains only in-frame clones and omits some. The sample records about 67,000 clones, roughly 85% being singletons. Sequenced: peripheral blood. These receptor sequences come from a human donor in a cohort sampled during active COVID-19.

The V and J genes are TRBV19 and TRBJ2-1, with TRBD2 matching 13 bases. V was pared by 0 bases and J by 4 bases, with 9 bases of the junction left unmatched. Germline V lookup: CDR1 LNHDA, CDR2 SQIVND (reference sequence). The CDR3 extends over 19 amino acids. The CDR3 bases are TGTGCCAGTAGTATAGACCCGACTAGCGGGGGGCTACCTTACAATGAGCAGTTCTTC. This encodes CASSIDPTSGGLPYNEQFF.

The chain has TRBV28 and TRBJ1-5, with D perhaps matching TRBD1 (6 bases). The ends were cut back, 8 bases at V and 4 bases at J, with 18 bases in the middle. Germline CDR1 MDHEN, CDR2 SYDVKM. This CDR3 is built from 15 residues. CDR3 sequence (DNA): TGTGCCAGCTCAAAAACAGGGAGTGTGAATCAGCCCCAGCATTTT. This codes for CASSKTGSVNQPQHF.